This T cell receptor (beta chain) emerged from a study of cytomegalovirus exposure and HLA in healthy donors. Findings and limits, study-wide: Most CMV-associated TCR beta chains were later found to appear HLA-restricted. Association with HLA alleles at 0.05 false discovery rate was found for roughly 17,000 TCR beta sequences in a later analysis.

The PCR used 60 Vbeta and 13 Jbeta primers. Here immunoSEQ multiplex PCR was the method, and the copy in TCRdb shows in-frame clones only, minus some. The table lists tens of thousands of clones, more than 60% of them singletons. CDR1 and CDR2 (germline): SQVTM, ANQGSEA. The CDR3 length is 12 residues. The V gene end was trimmed by 6 bases and the J gene end by 2 bases; junction bases not matched to a gene: 4. Of note for this clone: As yet, its antigen is unknown.

Each donor was healthy, and each was a bone marrow donor. This chain connects TRBV29-1 to TRBJ2-7; 7 bases are a match to TRBD1. Source material: PBMCs. This receptor was obtained from a man between 18 and 29 years old in good health and CMV-seropositive. As DNA, the CDR3 is TGCAGCGTAACAGGGGCCACCTACGAGCAGTACTTC. Its translation is CSVTGATYEQYF.